A selection of T cell receptor beta chains follows, all from one sample in a study of shared clonotypes between healthy human individuals. The repertoire was sequenced with immunoSEQ multiplex PCR; TCRdb's copy has only in-frame clones and lacks some. Of 1,400,000 or so clones listed, 98% are singletons. Sequenced input: naive CD4+ T cells sorted from blood. These receptor sequences come from a man aged 25 to 40 in good health. The CDR3 runs from the conserved cysteine through the conserved F or W. D genes are given only for firm matches.

>TRBJ2-1|NA|TRBV27
CASNPGFGAVYNEQFF
TGTGCCAGCAACCCAGGCTTTGGGGCGGTTTACAATGAGCAGTTCTTC
>TRBJ2-7|NA|TRBV6-1
CASSEKPPQPGRAGEQYF
TGTGCCAGCAGTGAAAAACCCCCGCAGCCGGGACGGGCGGGAGAGCAGTACTTC
>TRBJ1-3|TRBD1|TRBV5-3
CARKRRSTGGRNTIYF
TGTGCCAGGAAGCGGCGATCGACAGGGGGGAGAAACACCATATATTTT
>TRBJ2-3|TRBD1|TRBV11-2
CASSLGWDRATDTQYF
TGTGCCAGCAGCTTAGGGTGGGACAGGGCTACAGATACGCAGTATTTT
>TRBJ1-1|TRBD1|TRBV5-1
CASSLRQGEAFF
TGCGCCAGCAGCTTGCGACAGGGTGAAGCTTTCTTT
>TRBJ2-7|NA|TRBV18
CASSPIEGAYEQYF
TGTGCCAGCTCACCGATTGAGGGAGCCTACGAGCAGTACTTC
>TRBJ2-1|TRBD2|TRBV29-1
CSVTGLAGIVEQFF
TGCAGCGTGACCGGACTAGCGGGAATTGTTGAGCAGTTCTTC
>TRBJ1-5|NA|TRBV5-5
CASSLVPGTNNQPQHF
TGTGCCAGCAGCTTGGTCCCCGGGACAAATAATCAGCCCCAGCATTTT
>TRBJ2-1|TRBD2|TRBV30
CAWSLAGGGVGNEQFF
TGTGCCTGGAGTTTAGCGGGAGGTGGGGTCGGGAATGAGCAGTTCTTC
>TRBJ2-5|NA|TRBV5-1
CASSTGFGETQYF
TGCGCCAGCAGTACAGGTTTTGGAGAGACCCAGTACTTC
>TRBJ2-2|TRBD1|TRBV5-1
CASSWTGTIDTGELFF
TGCGCCAGCAGCTGGACAGGGACAATCGACACCGGGGAGCTGTTTTTT
>TRBJ2-1|TRBD2|TRBV7-9
CASSSGTTYDNEQFF
TGTGCCAGCAGCTCCGGGACTACTTATGACAATGAGCAGTTCTTC
>TRBJ2-1|NA|TRBV14
CASSQERTVRNEQFF
TGTGCCAGCAGCCAAGAAAGGACAGTCCGCAATGAGCAGTTCTTC
>TRBJ2-3|NA|TRBV5-1
CASSPPLGGTDTQYF
TGCGCCAGCAGCCCTCCCCTGGGCGGCACAGATACGCAGTATTTT
>TRBJ2-1|TRBD1|TRBV19
CASSIDGTGSRTGQFF
TGTGCCAGTAGTATAGACGGGACAGGGTCTCGTACTGGGCAGTTCTTC
>TRBJ1-5|TRBD1|TRBV5-1
CASSLAGGINQPQHF
TGCGCCAGCAGCTTGGCAGGGGGGATCAATCAGCCCCAGCATTTT